This T cell receptor (beta chain) was retrieved from a study of CD8 T cells in Susac syndrome. RNA amounts of about 0.45 to 1 ug underwent reverse transcription with random hexamers. The CDR3 of TCR beta was amplified by immunoSEQ multiplex PCR across 54 Vbeta and 13 Jbeta. TCRdb ran MiXCR on the immunoSEQ multiplex PCR reads and lists one entry per CDR3 protein. The table includes about 170,000 distinct CDR3 sequences, 85% to 95% detected once. Blood CD8+ and CD4+ T cells underwent high-throughput TCR beta sequencing. Multiple sclerosis controls were treatment-naive patients with stable or active relapsing-remitting disease. The CD8+ and CD4+ T cells were negatively isolated, with the TEMRA cells enriched by FACS. The CDR3 contains 15 residues. CDR1 and CDR2 from the germline V gene are MDHEN and SYDVKM. V was pared by 6 bases and J by 5 bases, with 19 bases between.

This sequence was found in a human donor with multiple sclerosis. The sample taken for sequencing was CD4+ T cells from PBMCs. V is TRBV28 and J is TRBJ1-1; D possibly corresponds to TRBD1 (6 bases). The CDR3 DNA sequence: TGTGCCAGCAGCCTAGGGGGTACGGGGAGTACTGAAGCTTTCTTT. Translated: CASSLGGTGSTEAFF.